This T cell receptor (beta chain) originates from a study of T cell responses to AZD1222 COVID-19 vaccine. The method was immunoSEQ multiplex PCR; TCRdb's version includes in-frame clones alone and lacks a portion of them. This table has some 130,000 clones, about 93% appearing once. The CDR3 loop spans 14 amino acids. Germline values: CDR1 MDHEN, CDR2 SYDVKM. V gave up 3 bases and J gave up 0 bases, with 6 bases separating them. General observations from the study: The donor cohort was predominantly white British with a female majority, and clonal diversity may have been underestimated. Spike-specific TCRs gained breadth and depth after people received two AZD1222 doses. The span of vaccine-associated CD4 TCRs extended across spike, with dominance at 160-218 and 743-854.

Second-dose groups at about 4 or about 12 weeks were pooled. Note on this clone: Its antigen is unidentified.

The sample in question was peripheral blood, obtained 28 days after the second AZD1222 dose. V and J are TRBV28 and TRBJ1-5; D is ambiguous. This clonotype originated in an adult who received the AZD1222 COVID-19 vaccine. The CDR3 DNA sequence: TGTGCCAGCAGTTTCGGGGATAGCAATCAGCCCCAGCATTTT. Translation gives CASSFGDSNQPQHF.